This TCR beta chain was observed in a study of shared clonotypes between healthy human individuals. Study at large: The people who gave samples were a couple of women and a few men aged 18 to 49.

CDR1 is SGHDT and CDR2 is YYEEEE in the germline V gene. The V gene lost 6 bases and the J gene lost 1 base, with 16 bases spanning the gap. This CDR3 spans 15 amino acids. This table comes from immunoSEQ multiplex PCR, and its TCRdb copy is limited to in-frame clones, with some not included. The top ten clones hold 0.3% to 0.4% of a sample with approximately 2.3 million clones, approximately 93% of them seen once. The chain carries TRBV5-6 and TRBJ1-2; perhaps TRBD1 as D (6 bases). Sample: naive CD4+ T cells from PBMCs. Documented subset: CD45RA+ positively selected. The sequence was obtained from a man in his late teens or twenties in good health. Some clones in this sample may be carry-over from other donors' samples. The CDR3 bases are TGTGCCAGCACCTCCCGTGGGGGCGGTAACTATGGCTACACCTTC. Encoded protein: CASTSRGGGNYGYTF.